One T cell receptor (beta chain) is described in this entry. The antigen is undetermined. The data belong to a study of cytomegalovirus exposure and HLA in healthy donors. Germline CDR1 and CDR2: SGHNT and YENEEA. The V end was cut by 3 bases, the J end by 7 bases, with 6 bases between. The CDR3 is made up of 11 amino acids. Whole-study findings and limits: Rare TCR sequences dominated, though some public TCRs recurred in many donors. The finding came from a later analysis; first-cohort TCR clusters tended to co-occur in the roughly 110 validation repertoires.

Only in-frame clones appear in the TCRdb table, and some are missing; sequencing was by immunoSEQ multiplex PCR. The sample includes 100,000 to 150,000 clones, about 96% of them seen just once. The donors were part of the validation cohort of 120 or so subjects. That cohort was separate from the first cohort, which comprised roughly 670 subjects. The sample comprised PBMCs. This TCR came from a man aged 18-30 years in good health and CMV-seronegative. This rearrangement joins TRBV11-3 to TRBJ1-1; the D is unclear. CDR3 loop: CASSLEREAFF. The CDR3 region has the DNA TGTGCCAGCAGCTTGGAGCGTGAAGCTTTCTTT. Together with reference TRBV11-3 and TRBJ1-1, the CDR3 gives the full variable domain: EAGVVQSPRYKIIEKKQPVAFWCNPISGHNTLYWYLQNLGQGPELLIRYENEEAVDDSQLPKDRFSAERLKGVDSTLKIQPAELGDSAVYLCASSLEREAFFGQGTRLTVV.